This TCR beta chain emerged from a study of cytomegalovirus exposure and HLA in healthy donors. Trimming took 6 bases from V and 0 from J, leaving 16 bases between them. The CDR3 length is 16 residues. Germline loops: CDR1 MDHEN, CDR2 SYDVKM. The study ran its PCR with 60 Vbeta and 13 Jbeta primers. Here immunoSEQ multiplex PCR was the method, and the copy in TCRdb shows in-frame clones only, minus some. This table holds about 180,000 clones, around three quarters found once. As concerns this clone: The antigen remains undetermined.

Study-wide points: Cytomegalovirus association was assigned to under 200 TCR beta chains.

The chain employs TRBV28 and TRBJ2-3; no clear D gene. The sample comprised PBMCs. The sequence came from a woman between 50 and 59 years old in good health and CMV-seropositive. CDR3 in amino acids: CASSPRLYSSTDTQYF. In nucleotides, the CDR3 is TGTGCCAGCAGCCCTCGACTGTACTCTAGCACAGATACGCAGTATTTT. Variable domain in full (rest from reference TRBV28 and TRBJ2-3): DVKVTQSSRYLVKRTGEKVFLECVQDMDHENMFWYRQDPGLGLRLIYFSYDVKMKEKGDIPEGYSVSREKKERFSLILESASTNQTSMYLCASSPRLYSSTDTQYFGPGTRLTVL.